The following is a T cell receptor (beta chain) sequence with its context. Libraries were prepared by immunoSEQ multiplex PCR; TCRdb keeps only in-frame clonotypes and omits some of them. The data contain tens of thousands of clones, roughly 94% of them seen just once; the ten biggest clones take up around 4.2%. This entry is derived from a study of control samples from healthy donors and cancer patients. V lost 5 bases and J lost 2, with 7 bases in between. This CDR3 contains 12 residues. CDR1 is SGHRS and CDR2 is YFSETQ in the germline V gene. This TCR came from a man aged 30 to 39 in good health. Material: blood. The J gene is TRBJ2-5, the V gene TRBV5-1; a weak D match, TRBD2 (5 bases). As DNA, the CDR3 is TGCGCCAGCAGTCAGCGGCAAGAGACCCAGTACTTC. Translating it yields CASSQRQETQYF.